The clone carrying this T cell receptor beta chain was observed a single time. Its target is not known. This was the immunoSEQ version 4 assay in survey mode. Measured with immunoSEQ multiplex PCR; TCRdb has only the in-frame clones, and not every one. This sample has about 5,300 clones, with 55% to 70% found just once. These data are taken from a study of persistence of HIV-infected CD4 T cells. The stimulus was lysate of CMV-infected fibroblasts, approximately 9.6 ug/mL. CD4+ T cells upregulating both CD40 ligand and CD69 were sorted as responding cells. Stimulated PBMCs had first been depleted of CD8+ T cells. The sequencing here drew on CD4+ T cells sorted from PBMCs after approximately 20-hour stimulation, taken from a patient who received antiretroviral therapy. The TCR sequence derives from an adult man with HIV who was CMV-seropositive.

The CDR3 region is CASSSYSGDTEAFF. DNA of the CDR3: TGTGCCAGCAGTTCCTACTCCGGGGACACTGAAGCTTTCTTT. The chain links TRBV6-6 to TRBJ1-1, with no clear D. The CDR3 runs to 14 residues. Germline-derived CDR1 and CDR2 are MNHNY and SVGAGI (reference sequence). V was shortened by 4 bases and J by 3 bases, with 12 bases between the two germline ends.